Here is one T cell receptor beta chain with its context. A read error may produce the germline difference seen at one junction end. The assay was immunoSEQ multiplex PCR, and TCRdb's table has in-frame clones only and misses some. The data contain around 78,000 clones, 93% of them singletons. The CDR3 covers 12 residues. Per the germline V gene, CDR1 is MNHNS and CDR2 is SASEGT. The entry originates in a study of T cell changes during pregnancy in multiple sclerosis. V usage is TRBV6-1 and J usage is TRBJ1-5; 10 bases agree with TRBD1. The sequences come from peripheral blood, collected in the second trimester of pregnancy. The receptor was isolated from a female donor with multiple sclerosis, enrolled in a pregnancy study. The CDR3 DNA reads TGTGCCAGCAGTGAATCCGGGACAGGGGTGCGGTTT. Protein product: CASSESGTGVRF.